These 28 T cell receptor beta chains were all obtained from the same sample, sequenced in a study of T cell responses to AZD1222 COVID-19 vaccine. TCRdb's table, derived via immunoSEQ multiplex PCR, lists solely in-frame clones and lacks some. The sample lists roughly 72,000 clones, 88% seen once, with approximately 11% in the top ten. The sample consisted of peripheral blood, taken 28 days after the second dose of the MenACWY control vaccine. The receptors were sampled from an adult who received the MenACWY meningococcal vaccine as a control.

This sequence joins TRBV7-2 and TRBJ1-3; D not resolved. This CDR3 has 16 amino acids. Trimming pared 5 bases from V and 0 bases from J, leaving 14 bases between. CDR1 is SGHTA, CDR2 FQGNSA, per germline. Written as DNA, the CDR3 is TGTGCCAGCAGCCCCGAGGCGGGCCCCTCTGGAAACACCATATATTTT. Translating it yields CASSPEAGPSGNTIYF.

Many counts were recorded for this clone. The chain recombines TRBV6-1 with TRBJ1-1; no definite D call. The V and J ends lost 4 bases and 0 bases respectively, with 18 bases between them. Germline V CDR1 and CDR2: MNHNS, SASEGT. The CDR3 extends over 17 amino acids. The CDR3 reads CASSGPSRHGMNTEAFF. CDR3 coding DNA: TGTGCCAGCAGTGGCCCCTCTAGACACGGGATGAACACTGAAGCTTTCTTT.

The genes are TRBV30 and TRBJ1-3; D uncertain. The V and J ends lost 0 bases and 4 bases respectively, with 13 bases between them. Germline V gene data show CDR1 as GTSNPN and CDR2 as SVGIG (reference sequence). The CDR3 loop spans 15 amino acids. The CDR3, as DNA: TGTGCCTGGAGTGTAAGGATGGGCTACGGAAACACCATATATTTT. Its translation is CAWSVRMGYGNTIYF.

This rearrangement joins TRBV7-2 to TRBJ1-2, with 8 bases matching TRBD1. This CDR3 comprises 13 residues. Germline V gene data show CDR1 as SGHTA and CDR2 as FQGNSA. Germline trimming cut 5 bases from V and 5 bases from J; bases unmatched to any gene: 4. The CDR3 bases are TGTGCCAGCAGCCCGACAGGGGCGTATGGCTACACCTTC. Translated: CASSPTGAYGYTF. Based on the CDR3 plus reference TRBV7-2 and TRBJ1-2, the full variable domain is GAGVSQSPSNKVTEKGKDVELRCDPISGHTALYWYRQSLGQGLEFLIYFQGNSAPDKSGLPSDRFSAERTGGSVSTLTIQRTQQEDSAVYLCASSPTGAYGYTFGSGTRLTVV.

DNA for the CDR3: TGTGCCAGCAACAGACAGGGGCTCCACGGCTACACCTTC. Translated: CASNRQGLHGYTF. The V and J genes are TRBV5-6 and TRBJ1-2; 8 bases are shared with TRBD1. This CDR3 region has 13 residues. Germline values: CDR1 SGHDT, CDR2 YYEEEE. Trimming removed 6 bases from V and 8 bases from J; junction bases left unmatched: 9.

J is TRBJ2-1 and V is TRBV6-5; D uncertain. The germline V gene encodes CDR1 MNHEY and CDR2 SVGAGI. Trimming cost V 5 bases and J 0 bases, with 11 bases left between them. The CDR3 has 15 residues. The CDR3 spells CASSISASSYNEQFF. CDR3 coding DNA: TGTGCCAGCAGTATTTCAGCGAGCTCCTACAATGAGCAGTTCTTC.

The CDR3 nucleotides read TGTGCCAGCAGCATACAGGGGGCGCGAGGAACTGAAGCTTTCTTT. This sequence encodes CASSIQGARGTEAFF. The J gene is TRBJ1-1, the V gene TRBV5-4, with 9 bases matching TRBD1. Germline CDR1 reads SGHNT; CDR2 reads YYREEE (reference sequence). V trimming: 4 bases; J trimming: 5 bases; junction bases outside the gene matches: 9. The CDR3 spans 15 residues. Looking up the rest from reference TRBV5-4 and TRBJ1-1 gives the full variable domain: ETGVTQSPTHLIKTRGQQVTLRCSSQSGHNTVSWYQQALGQGPQFIFQYYREEENGRGNFPPRFSGLQFPNYSSELNVNALELDDSALYLCASSIQGARGTEAFFGQGTRLTVV.

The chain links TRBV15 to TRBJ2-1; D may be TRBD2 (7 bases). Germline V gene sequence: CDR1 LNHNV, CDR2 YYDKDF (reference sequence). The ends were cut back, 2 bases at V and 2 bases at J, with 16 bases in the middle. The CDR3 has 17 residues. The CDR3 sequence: CATSRIPGGETYNEQFF. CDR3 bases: TGTGCCACCAGCAGAATACCGGGGGGCGAGACCTACAATGAGCAGTTCTTC.

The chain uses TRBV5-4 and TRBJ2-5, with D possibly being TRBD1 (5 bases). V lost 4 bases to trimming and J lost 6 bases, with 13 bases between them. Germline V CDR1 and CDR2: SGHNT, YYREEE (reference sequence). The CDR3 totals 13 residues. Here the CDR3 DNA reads TGTGCCAGCAGCCCGACAGCATCGCAGACCCAGTACTTC. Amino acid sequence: CASSPTASQTQYF.

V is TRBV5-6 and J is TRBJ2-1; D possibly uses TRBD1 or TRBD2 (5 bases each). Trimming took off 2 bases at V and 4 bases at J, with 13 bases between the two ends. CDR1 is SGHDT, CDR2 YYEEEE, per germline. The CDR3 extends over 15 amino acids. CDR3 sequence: CASSFRDPGYNEQFF. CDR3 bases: TGTGCCAGCAGCTTCCGGGACCCGGGGTACAATGAGCAGTTCTTC. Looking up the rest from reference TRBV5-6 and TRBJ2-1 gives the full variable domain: DAGVTQSPTHLIKTRGQQVTLRCSPKSGHDTVSWYQQALGQGPQFIFQYYEEEERQRGNFPDRFSGHQFPNYSSELNVNALLLGDSALYLCASSFRDPGYNEQFFGPGTRLTVL.

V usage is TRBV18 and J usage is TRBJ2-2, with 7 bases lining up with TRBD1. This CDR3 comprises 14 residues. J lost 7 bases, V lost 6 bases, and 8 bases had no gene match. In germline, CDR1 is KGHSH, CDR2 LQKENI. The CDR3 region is CASSMTGFGGELFF. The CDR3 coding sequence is TGTGCCAGCTCGATGACAGGGTTTGGCGGGGAGCTGTTTTTT. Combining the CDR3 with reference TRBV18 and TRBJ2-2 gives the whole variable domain NAGVMQNPRHLVRRRGQEARLRCSPMKGHSHVYWYRQLPEEGLKFMVYLQKENIIDESGMPKERFSAEFPKEGPSILRIQQVVRGDSAAYFCASSMTGFGGELFFGEGSRLTVL.

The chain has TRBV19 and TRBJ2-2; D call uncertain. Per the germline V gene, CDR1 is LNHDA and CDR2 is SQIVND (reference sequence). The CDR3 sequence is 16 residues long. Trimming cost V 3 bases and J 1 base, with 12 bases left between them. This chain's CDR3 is CASSIGPQLNTGELFF. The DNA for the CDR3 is TGTGCCAGTAGTATCGGGCCGCAATTGAACACCGGGGAGCTGTTTTTT.

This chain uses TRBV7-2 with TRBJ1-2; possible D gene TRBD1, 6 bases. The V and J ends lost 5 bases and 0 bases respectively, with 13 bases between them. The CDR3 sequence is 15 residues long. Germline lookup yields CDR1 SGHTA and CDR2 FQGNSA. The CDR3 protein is CASSPNQGTNYGYTF. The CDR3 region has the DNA TGTGCCAGCAGCCCAAATCAGGGGACTAACTATGGCTACACCTTC. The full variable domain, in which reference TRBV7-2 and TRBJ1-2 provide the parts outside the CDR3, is GAGVSQSPSNKVTEKGKDVELRCDPISGHTALYWYRQSLGQGLEFLIYFQGNSAPDKSGLPSDRFSAERTGGSVSTLTIQRTQQEDSAVYLCASSPNQGTNYGYTFGSGTRLTVV.

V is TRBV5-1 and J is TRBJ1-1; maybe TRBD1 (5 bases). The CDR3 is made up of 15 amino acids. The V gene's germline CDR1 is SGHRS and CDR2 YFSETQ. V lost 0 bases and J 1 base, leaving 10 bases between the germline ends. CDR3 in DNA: TGCGCCAGCAGCTTGGATACGGGGCCGAACACTGAAGCTTTCTTT. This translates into CASSLDTGPNTEAFF.

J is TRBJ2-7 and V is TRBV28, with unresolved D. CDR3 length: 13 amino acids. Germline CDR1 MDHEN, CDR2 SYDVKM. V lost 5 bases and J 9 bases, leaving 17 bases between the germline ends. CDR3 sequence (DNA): TGTGCCAGCAGTCCTCATTCAGTAGGTAGGCAGTACTTC. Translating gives CASSPHSVGRQYF.

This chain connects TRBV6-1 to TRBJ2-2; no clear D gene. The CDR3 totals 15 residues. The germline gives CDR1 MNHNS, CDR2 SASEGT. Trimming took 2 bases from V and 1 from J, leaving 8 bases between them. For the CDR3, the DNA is TGTGCCAGCAGTGAATTCATAGAGAACACCGGGGAGCTGTTTTTT. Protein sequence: CASSEFIENTGELFF.

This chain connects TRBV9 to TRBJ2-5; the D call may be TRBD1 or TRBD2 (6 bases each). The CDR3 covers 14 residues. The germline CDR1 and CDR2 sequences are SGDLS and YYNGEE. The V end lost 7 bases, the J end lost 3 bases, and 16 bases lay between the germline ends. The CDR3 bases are TGTGCCAGCGGGGGGCTACTAGCTAAAGAGACCCAGTACTTC. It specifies CASGGLLAKETQYF.

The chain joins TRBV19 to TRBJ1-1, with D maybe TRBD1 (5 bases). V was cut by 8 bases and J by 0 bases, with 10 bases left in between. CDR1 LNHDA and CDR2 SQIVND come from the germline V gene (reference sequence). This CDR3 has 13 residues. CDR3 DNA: TGTGCCAGTGCGGACACTATGAACACTGAAGCTTTCTTT. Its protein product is CASADTMNTEAFF.

The chain's CDR3 is CASSEAGRAGKAFF. The CDR3 nucleotides read TGTGCCAGCAGTGAAGCGGGCAGGGCAGGGAAAGCTTTCTTT. This sequence joins TRBV2 and TRBJ1-1; D may be TRBD1 (5 bases). Deletions cut 0 bases from V and 9 bases from J, with 14 bases between. The germline gives CDR1 SNHLY, CDR2 FYNNEI. The CDR3 totals 14 residues.

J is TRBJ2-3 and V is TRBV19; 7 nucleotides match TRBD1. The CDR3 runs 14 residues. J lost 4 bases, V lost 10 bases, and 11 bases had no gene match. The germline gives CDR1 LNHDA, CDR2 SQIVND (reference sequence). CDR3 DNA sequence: TGTGCCACCCGGCTGACAGGGATAGCAGATACGCAGTATTTT. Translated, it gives CATRLTGIADTQYF.

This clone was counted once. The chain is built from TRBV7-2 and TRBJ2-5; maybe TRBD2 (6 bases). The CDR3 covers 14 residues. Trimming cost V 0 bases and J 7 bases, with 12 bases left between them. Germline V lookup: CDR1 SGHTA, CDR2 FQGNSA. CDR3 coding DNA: TGTGCCAGCAGCTTAGCGGAGGGAATGGGGACCCAGTACTTC. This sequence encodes CASSLAEGMGTQYF.

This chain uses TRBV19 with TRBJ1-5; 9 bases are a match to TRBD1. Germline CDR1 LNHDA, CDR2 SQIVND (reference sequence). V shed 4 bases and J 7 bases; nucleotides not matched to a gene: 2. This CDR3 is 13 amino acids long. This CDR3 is CASSTDRGQPQHF. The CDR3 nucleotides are TGTGCCAGTAGTACGGACAGGGGACAGCCCCAGCATTTT. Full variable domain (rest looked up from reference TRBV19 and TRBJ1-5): DGGITQSPKYLFRKEGQNVTLSCEQNLNHDAMYWYRQDPGQGLRLIYYSQIVNDFQKGDIAEGYSVSREKKESFPLTVTSAQKNPTAFYLCASSTDRGQPQHFGDGTRLSIL.

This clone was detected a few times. The CDR3 here is CASSYFGEIDTDTQYF. In nucleotides, the CDR3 is TGTGCCAGCAGCTACTTCGGGGAAATAGACACAGATACGCAGTATTTT. This chain uses TRBV9 with TRBJ2-3; weak D call: TRBD2 (5 bases). Deletions cut 4 bases from V and 2 bases from J, with 17 bases between. Germline V CDR1 and CDR2: SGDLS, YYNGEE. CDR3 length: 16 residues.

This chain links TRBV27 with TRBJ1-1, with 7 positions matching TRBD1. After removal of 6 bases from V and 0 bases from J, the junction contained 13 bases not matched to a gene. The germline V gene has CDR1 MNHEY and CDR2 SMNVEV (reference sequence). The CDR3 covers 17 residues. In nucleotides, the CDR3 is TGTGCCAGCAGCCGAACCGGGACAGCAAGCATGAACACTGAAGCTTTCTTT. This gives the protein CASSRTGTASMNTEAFF.

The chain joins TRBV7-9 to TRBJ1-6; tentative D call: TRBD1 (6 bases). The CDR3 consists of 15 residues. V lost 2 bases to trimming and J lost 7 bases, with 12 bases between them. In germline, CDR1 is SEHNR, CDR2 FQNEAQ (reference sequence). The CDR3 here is CASSLSTGRNSPLHF. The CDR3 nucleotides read TGTGCCAGCAGCTTAAGCACAGGGAGGAATTCACCCCTCCACTTT.

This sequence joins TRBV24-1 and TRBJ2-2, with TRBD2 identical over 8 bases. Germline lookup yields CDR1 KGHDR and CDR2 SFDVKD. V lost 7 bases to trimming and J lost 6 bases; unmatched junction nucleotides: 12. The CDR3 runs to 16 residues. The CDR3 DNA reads TGTGCCACCAGCGTAAAAACCGGGACTAGGCCCGGGGAGCTGTTTTTT. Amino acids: CATSVKTGTRPGELFF.

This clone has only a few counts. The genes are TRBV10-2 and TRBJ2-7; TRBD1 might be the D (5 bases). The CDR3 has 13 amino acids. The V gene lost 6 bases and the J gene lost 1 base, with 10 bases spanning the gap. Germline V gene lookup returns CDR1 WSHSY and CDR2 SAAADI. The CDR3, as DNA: TGCGCCAGCAGGAAGGGGCCTTCCTACGAGCAGTACTTC. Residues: CASRKGPSYEQYF.

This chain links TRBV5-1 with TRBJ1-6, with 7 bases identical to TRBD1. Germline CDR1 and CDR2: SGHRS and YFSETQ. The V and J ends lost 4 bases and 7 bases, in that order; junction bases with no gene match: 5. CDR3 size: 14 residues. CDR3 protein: CASSHRDRNSPLHF. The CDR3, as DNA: TGCGCCAGCAGCCACCGGGACAGAAATTCACCCCTCCACTTT.